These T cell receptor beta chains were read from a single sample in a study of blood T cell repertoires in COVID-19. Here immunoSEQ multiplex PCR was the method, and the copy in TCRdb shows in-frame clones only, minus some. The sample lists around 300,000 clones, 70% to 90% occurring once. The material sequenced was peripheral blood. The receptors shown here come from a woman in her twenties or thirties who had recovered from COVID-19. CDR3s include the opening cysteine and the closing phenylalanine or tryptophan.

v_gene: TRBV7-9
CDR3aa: CASSFTSGNTDTQYF

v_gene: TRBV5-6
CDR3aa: CASSSQGALTYEQYF

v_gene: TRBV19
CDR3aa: CASSIGQTEAFF

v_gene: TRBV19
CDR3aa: CASSTGRQGNQPQHF

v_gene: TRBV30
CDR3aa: CAWSLTGDSGNTIYF

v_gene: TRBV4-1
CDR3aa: CASSQEEREGNEQFF

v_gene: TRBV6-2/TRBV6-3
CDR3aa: CASSSHRQNTEAFF

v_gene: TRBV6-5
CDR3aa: CAIQRSRGETQYF

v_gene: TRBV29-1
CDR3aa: CSVEALGTANNEQFF

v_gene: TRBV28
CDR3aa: CASSLWDRAYGYTF